This passage covers 6 T cell receptor beta chains from one sample sequenced in a study of T cells in localized non-small cell lung cancer. Clones were sequenced by immunoSEQ multiplex PCR, and TCRdb holds only the in-frame ones, with some missing. Seen here are about 59,000 clones, 91% observed once, and the top ten hold nearly 20%. Sample: peripheral blood, taken before any cancer treatment. These receptors were taken from a man between 40 and 70 years old with stage I lung adenocarcinoma.

This chain's CDR3 is CASSPNSRRGFF. DNA of the CDR3: TGTGCCAGCAGTCCCAATAGCCGTCGGGGGTTCTTC. The rearrangement links TRBV28 to TRBJ2-1, with TRBD2 as a possible D gene (5 bases). Trimming left V 5 bases short and J 15 bases short, with 17 bases between. The CDR3 length is 12 residues. Germline-derived CDR1 and CDR2 are MDHEN and SYDVKM. The full variable domain, in which reference TRBV28 and TRBJ2-1 provide the parts outside the CDR3, is DVKVTQSSRYLVKRTGEKVFLECVQDMDHENMFWYRQDPGLGLRLIYFSYDVKMKEKGDIPEGYSVSREKKERFSLILESASTNQTSMYLCASSPNSRRGFFGPGTRLTVL.

CDR3 residues: CATLPRGTTREQYF. CDR3 DNA: TGTGCCACCCTCCCACGGGGGACCACGAGGGAGCAGTACTTC. This chain connects TRBV5-8 to TRBJ2-7, with D tentatively TRBD2 (6 bases). The CDR3 spans 14 residues. Germline V gives CDR1 SGHTS, CDR2 YDEGEE. V lost 9 bases and J lost 7, with 23 bases in between.

The gene calls are TRBV7-2 and TRBJ2-7, with 7 bases that match TRBD1. CDR3 length: 15 residues. With 4 bases clipped from V and 7 bases from J, the junction kept 13 bases outside the gene matches. Germline CDR1 and CDR2: SGHTA and FQGNSA. CDR3 nucleotides: TGTGCCAGCAGCTCCCTAGGTGGAAGGGGGCAAGAGCAGTACTTC. As protein: CASSSLGGRGQEQYF.

This chain uses TRBV5-8 with TRBJ2-7; unclear D gene. Germline CDR1 is SGHTS and CDR2 is YDEGEE. The length of the CDR3 is 12 residues. V lost 5 bases, J lost 0 bases, and 6 bases lay in between. The CDR3 reads CASRRDSYEQYF. The CDR3 DNA reads TGTGCCAGCAGAAGGGACTCCTACGAGCAGTACTTC.

This CDR3 reads CASTPQGGNLIDNEQFF. CDR3 in DNA: TGTGCCAGCACCCCCCAGGGAGGCAACCTTATCGACAATGAGCAGTTCTTC. The chain recombines TRBV7-9 with TRBJ2-1; D perhaps matches TRBD2 (6 bases). In germline, CDR1 is SEHNR, CDR2 FQNEAQ (reference sequence). The V and J ends lost 7 bases and 5 bases respectively, with 24 bases between them. The CDR3 sequence is 17 residues long.

The chain employs TRBV6-5 and TRBJ2-7; 7 positions match TRBD1. V dropped 5 bases and J dropped 6; count of bases not matched to a gene: 7. The CDR3 covers 13 residues. Germline V gene sequence: CDR1 MNHEY, CDR2 SVGAGI. CDR3 nucleotide sequence: TGTGCCAGCAGTATACGGACAGGATCCGAGCAGTACTTC. It encodes CASSIRTGSEQYF.